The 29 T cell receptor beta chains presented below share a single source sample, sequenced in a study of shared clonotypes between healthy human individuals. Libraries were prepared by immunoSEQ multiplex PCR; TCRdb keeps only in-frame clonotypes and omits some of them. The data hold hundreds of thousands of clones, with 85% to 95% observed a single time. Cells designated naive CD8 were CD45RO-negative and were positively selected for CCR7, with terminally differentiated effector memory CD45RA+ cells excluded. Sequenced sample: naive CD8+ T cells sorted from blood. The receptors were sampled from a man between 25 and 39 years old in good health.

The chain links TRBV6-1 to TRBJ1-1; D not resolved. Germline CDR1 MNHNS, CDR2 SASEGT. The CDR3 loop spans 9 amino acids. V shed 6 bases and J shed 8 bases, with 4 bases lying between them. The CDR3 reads CASSREAFF. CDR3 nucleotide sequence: TGTGCCAGCAGCAGAGAAGCTTTCTTT.

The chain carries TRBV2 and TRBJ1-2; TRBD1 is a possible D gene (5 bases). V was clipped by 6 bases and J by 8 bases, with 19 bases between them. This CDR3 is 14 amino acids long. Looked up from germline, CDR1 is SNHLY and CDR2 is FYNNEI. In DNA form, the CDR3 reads TGTGCCAGCAGCGAACCCCGGGACCGGGGGGGCTACACCTTC. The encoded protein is CASSEPRDRGGYTF.

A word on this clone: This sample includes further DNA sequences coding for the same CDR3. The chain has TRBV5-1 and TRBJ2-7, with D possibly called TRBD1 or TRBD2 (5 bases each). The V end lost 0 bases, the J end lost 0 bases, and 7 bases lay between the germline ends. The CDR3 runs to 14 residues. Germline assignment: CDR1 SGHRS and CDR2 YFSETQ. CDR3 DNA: TGCGCCAGCAGCTTGGTGGGGGACTCCTACGAGCAGTACTTC. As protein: CASSLVGDSYEQYF.

In DNA, the CDR3 is TGTGCCATCACCGAAGGCAGGGGCGGGGACACAGATACGCAGTATTTT. Protein sequence: CAITEGRGGDTDTQYF. The chain links TRBV10-3 to TRBJ2-3, with D perhaps TRBD1 or TRBD2 (6 bases each). Germline CDR1 is ENHRY and CDR2 is SYGVKD. CDR3 size: 16 residues. The V and J ends lost 7 bases and 2 bases respectively, with 19 bases between them.

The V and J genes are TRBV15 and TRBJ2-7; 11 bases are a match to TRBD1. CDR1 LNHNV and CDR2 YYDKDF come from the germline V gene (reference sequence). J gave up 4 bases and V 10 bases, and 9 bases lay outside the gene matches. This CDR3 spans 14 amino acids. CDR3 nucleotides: TGTGCCAGCCGACCCGGGACAGGGGGTTACGAGCAGTACTTC. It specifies CASRPGTGGYEQYF.

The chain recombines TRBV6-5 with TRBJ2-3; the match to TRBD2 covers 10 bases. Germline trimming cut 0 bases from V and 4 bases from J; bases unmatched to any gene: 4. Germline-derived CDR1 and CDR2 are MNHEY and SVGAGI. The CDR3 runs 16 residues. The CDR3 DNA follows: TGTGCCAGCAGTTACTCCCTAGCGGGAGCAGCAGATACGCAGTATTTT. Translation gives CASSYSLAGAADTQYF.

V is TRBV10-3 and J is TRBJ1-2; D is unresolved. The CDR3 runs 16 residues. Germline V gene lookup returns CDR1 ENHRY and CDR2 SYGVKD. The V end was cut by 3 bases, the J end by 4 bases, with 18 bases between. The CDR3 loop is CAISDSIEKARYGYTF. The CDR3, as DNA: TGTGCCATCAGTGATAGTATTGAGAAGGCCCGCTATGGCTACACCTTC.

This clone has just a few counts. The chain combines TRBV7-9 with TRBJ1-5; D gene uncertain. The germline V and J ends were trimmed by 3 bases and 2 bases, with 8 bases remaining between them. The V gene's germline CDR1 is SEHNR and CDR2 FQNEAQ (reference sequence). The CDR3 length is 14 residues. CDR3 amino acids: CASSFSQGNQPQHF. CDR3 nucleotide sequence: TGTGCCAGCAGCTTCAGCCAGGGCAATCAGCCCCAGCATTTT.

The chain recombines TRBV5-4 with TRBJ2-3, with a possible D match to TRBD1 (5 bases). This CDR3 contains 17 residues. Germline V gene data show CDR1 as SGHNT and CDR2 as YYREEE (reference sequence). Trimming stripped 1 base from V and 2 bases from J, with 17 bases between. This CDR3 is CASSLRPADSSTDTQYF. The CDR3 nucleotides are TGTGCCAGCAGCTTGAGGCCCGCCGACAGCTCCACAGATACGCAGTATTTT.

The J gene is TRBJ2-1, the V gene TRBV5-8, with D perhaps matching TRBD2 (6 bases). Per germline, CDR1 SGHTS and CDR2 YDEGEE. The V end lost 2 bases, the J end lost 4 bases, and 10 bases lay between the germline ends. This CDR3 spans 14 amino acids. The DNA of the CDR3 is TGTGCCAGCAGCTTCGGGGGTTCATACAATGAGCAGTTCTTC. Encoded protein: CASSFGGSYNEQFF.

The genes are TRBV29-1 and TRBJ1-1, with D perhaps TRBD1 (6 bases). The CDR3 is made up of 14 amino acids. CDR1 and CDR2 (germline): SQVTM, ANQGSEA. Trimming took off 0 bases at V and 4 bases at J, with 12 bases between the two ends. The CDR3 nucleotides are TGCAGCGTTGAAGACCCCACAGGGAGCACTGAAGCTTTCTTT. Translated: CSVEDPTGSTEAFF.

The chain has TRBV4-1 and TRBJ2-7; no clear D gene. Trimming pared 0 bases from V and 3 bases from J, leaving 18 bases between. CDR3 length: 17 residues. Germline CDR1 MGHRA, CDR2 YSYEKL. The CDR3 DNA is TGCGCCAGCAGCCAAGATAGTGGGTTTGGCGTTGACTACGAGCAGTACTTC. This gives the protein CASSQDSGFGVDYEQYF.

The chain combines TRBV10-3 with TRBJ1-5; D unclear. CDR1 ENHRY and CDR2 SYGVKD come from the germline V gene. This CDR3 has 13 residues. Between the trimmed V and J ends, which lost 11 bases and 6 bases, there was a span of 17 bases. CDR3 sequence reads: CAARTAEGQPQHF. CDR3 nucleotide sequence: TGTGCCGCCAGGACCGCTGAGGGTCAGCCCCAGCATTTT.

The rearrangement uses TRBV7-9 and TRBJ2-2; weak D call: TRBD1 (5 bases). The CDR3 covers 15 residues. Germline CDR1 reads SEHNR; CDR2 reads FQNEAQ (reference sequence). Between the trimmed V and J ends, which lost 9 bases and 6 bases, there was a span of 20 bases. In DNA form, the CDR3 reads TGTGCCAGTTTGGGGCAGGGCGTTTTGTCCGGGGAGCTGTTTTTT. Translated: CASLGQGVLSGELFF.

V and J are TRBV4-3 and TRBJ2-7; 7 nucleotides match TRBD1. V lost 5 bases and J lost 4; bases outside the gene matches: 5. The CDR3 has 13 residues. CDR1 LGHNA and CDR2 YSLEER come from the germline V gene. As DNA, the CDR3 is TGCGCCAGCAGCTCAGGGGGTTGGTACGAGCAGTACTTC. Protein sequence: CASSSGGWYEQYF.

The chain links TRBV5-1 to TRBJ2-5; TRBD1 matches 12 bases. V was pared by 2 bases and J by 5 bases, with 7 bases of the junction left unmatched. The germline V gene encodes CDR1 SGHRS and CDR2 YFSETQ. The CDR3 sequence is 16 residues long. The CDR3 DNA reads TGCGCCAGCAGCTTCCGGACCGGGACAGGGGGCGAGACCCAGTACTTC. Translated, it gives CASSFRTGTGGETQYF.

The CDR3 loop is CASSLGQNLEQYF. The CDR3 bases are TGCGCCAGCAGCTTGGGACAAAACCTCGAGCAGTACTTC. The chain carries TRBV5-1 and TRBJ2-7, with unresolved D. Deletions cut 0 bases from V and 6 bases from J, with 10 bases between. The CDR3 covers 13 residues. Looked up from germline, CDR1 is SGHRS and CDR2 is YFSETQ.

In DNA form, the CDR3 reads TGTGCCATCAGCCACGGGCAATCCTCCTACGAGCAGTACTTC. Its translation: CAISHGQSSYEQYF. V and J are TRBV10-3 and TRBJ2-7; no definite D call. The germline V and J ends were trimmed by 6 bases and 0 bases, with 12 bases remaining between them. In germline, CDR1 is ENHRY, CDR2 SYGVKD. The CDR3 contains 14 residues.

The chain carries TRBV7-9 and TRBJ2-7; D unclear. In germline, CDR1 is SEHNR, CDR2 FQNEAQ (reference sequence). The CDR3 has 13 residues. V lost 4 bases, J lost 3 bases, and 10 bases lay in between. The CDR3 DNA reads TGTGCCAGCAGCTCCGGTTCTGACTACGAGCAGTACTTC. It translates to CASSSGSDYEQYF. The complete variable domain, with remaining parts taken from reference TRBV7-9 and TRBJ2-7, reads DTGVSQNPRHKITKRGQNVTFRCDPISEHNRLYWYRQTLGQGPEFLTYFQNEAQLEKSRLLSDRFSAERPKGSFSTLEIQRTEQGDSAMYLCASSSGSDYEQYFGPGTRLTVT.

In nucleotides, the CDR3 is TGTGCCAGCAGTCCCGGGACTAGCGGCCCCTACAATGAGCAGTTCTTC. Residues: CASSPGTSGPYNEQFF. This chain uses TRBV21-1 with TRBJ2-1; the table's TRBD2 call for D was not verified on the DNA. TRBV21-1 is a pseudogene. This CDR3 spans 16 amino acids.

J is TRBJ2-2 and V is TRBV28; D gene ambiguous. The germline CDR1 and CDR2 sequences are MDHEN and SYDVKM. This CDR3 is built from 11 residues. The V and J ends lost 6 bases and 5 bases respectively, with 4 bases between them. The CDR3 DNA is TGTGCCAGCAGGGCGACCGGGGAGCTGTTTTTT. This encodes CASRATGELFF.

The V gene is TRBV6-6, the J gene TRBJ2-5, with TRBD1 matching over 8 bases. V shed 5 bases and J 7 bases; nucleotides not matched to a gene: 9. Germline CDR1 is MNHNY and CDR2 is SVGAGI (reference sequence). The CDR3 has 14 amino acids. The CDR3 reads CASSDGQGVVTQYF. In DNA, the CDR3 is TGTGCCAGCAGTGACGGACAGGGAGTGGTGACCCAGTACTTC.

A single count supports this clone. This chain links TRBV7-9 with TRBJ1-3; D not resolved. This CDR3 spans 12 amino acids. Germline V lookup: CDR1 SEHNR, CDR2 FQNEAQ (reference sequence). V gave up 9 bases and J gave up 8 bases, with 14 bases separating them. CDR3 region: CARDSPSHTIYF. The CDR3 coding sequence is TGTGCCAGGGACTCTCCAAGTCACACCATATATTTT.

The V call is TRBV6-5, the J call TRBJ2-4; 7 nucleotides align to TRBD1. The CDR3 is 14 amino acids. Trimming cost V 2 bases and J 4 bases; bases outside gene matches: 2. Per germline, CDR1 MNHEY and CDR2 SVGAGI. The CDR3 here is CASSYGQEKNIQYF. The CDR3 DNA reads TGTGCCAGCAGTTACGGACAGGAAAAAAACATTCAGTACTTC.

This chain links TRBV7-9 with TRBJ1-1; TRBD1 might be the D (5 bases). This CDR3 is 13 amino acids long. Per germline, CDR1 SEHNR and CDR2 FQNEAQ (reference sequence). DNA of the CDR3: TGTGGGGTACAGGAAGGGCAGAACACTGAAGCTTTCTTT. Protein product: CGVQEGQNTEAFF.

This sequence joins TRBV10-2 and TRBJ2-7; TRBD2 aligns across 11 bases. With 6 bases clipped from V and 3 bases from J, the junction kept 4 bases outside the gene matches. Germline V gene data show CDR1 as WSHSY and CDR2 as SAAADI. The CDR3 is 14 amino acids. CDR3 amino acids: CASSLLAGDYEQYF. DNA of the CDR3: TGCGCCAGCAGCCTACTAGCGGGAGACTACGAGCAGTACTTC.

CDR3 amino acids: CASSPDSATDTQYF. The CDR3 coding sequence is TGTGCCAGCTCCCCGGACAGTGCAACAGATACGCAGTATTTT. The J gene is TRBJ2-3, the V gene TRBV9, with D perhaps matching TRBD1 (6 bases). The CDR3 has 14 amino acids. The V end was cut by 7 bases, the J end by 3 bases, with 15 bases between. Germline V gives CDR1 SGDLS, CDR2 YYNGEE.

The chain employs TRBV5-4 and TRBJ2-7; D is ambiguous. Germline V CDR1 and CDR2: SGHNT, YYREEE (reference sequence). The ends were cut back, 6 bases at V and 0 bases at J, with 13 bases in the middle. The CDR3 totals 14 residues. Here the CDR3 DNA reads TGTGCCAGCACCGATCTTGAGAGCTCCTACGAGCAGTACTTC. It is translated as CASTDLESSYEQYF.

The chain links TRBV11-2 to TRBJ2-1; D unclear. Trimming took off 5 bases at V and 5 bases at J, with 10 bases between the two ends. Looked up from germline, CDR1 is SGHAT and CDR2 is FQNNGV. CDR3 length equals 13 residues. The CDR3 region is CASSPRAHNEQFF. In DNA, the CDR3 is TGTGCCAGCAGCCCCCGGGCCCACAATGAGCAGTTCTTC. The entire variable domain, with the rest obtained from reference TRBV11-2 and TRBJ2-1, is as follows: EAGVAQSPRYKIIEKRQSVAFWCNPISGHATLYWYQQILGQGPKLLIQFQNNGVVDDSQLPKDRFSAERLKGVDSTLKIQPAKLEDSAVYLCASSPRAHNEQFFGPGTRLTVL.